Following are 25 T cell receptor beta chains from one sample sequenced in a study of breast tumors, draining lymph nodes, adjacent tissues. One entry per CDR3 protein, called by TCRdb with MiXCR from the multiplex PCR reads. Here the sample spans around 150,000 distinct CDR3 sequences, approximately 20% being singletons. Breast cancer patients provided tissue from their axillary draining lymph nodes. The sequenced sample was axillary lymph node tissue. The receptors shown here come from a female donor with breast cancer. Some clones in this sample may be carry-over from other donors' samples.

The V gene is TRBV28, the J gene TRBJ1-2, with a weak D call TRBD1 (5 bases). The CDR3 runs to 14 residues. CDR1 MDHEN and CDR2 SYDVKM come from the germline V gene. V lost 3 bases, J lost 2 bases, and 10 bases lay in between. DNA for the CDR3: TGTGCCAGCAGTTTCAAAGACAGAAACTATGGCTACACCTTC. The encoded protein is CASSFKDRNYGYTF.

This clonotype has at least ten counts. V gene TRBV29-1 combines with J gene TRBJ1-5; TRBD1 agrees at 10 bases. This CDR3 is built from 13 residues. V dropped 6 bases and J dropped 2; count of bases not matched to a gene: 1. CDR1 is SQVTM, CDR2 ANQGSEA, per germline. The CDR3 reads CSVGTGGNQPQHF. CDR3 sequence (DNA): TGCAGCGTGGGGACAGGGGGCAATCAGCCCCAGCATTTT.

This clonotype was detected a few times. The rearrangement joins TRBV19 to TRBJ1-4; 7 bases are a match to TRBD1. This CDR3 comprises 15 residues. From germline, CDR1 is LNHDA and CDR2 SQIVND (reference sequence). The trim removed 3 bases at V and 7 bases at J, leaving 8 bases unmatched. Here the CDR3 reads CASSIPTGSSEKLFF. The CDR3 bases are TGTGCCAGTAGTATCCCGACAGGGTCCAGTGAAAAACTGTTTTTT.

This clonotype came up a few times. A much larger clone differs from this one at a single base, so this may be a read error. The gene calls are TRBV5-1 and TRBJ1-6; 7 nucleotides match TRBD1. The CDR3 is 15 amino acids. V shed 0 bases and J 7 bases; nucleotides not matched to a gene: 4. The germline V gene encodes CDR1 SGHRS and CDR2 YFSETQ. As DNA, the CDR3 is TGCGCCAGCAGCTTGGGTGGGACAGTCAATTCACCCCTCCACTTT. Its translation: CASSLGGTVNSPLHF.

Ten or more counts support this clonotype. The chain carries TRBV25-1 and TRBJ2-5, with D uncertain. V was cut by 3 bases and J by 1 base, with 12 bases left in between. Germline CDR1 reads MGHDK; CDR2 reads SYGVNS. This CDR3 contains 15 residues. The CDR3 protein is CASSDWRSLQETQYF. CDR3 DNA: TGTGCCAGCAGTGATTGGCGGAGTCTCCAAGAGACCCAGTACTTC.

This clonotype occurred many times. The chain carries TRBV18 and TRBJ2-7; perhaps TRBD2 as D (6 bases). Germline values: CDR1 KGHSH, CDR2 LQKENI. The V gene lost 0 bases and the J gene lost 3 bases, with 12 bases spanning the gap. There are 15 residues in the CDR3. CDR3 protein: CASSPPASAGYEQYF. The CDR3 coding sequence is TGTGCCAGCTCACCACCGGCTAGCGCTGGCTACGAGCAGTACTTC.

At least ten counts were recorded for this clonotype. The chain recombines TRBV4-1 with TRBJ2-5, with D perhaps TRBD1 or TRBD2 (7 bases each). V lost 0 bases, J lost 6 bases, and 17 bases lay in between. CDR1 is MGHRA and CDR2 is YSYEKL in the germline V gene. There are 16 residues in the CDR3. The DNA for the CDR3 is TGCGCCAGCAGCCAAGATCCTCAGGGGGGGCTTCAGACCCAGTACTTC. Its translation: CASSQDPQGGLQTQYF.

This clonotype was seen at least ten times. The rearrangement links TRBV11-3 to TRBJ2-5; 9 bases map to TRBD2. The J segment lost 4 bases and the V segment lost 5 bases, leaving 5 bases of the junction unmatched. The V gene's germline CDR1 is SGHNT and CDR2 YENEEA. This CDR3 region has 14 residues. The CDR3 loop reads CASSPREGPETQYF. The CDR3 coding sequence is TGTGCCAGCAGCCCGCGGGAGGGCCCAGAGACCCAGTACTTC. The whole variable domain, remainder taken from reference TRBV11-3 and TRBJ2-5, is EAGVVQSPRYKIIEKKQPVAFWCNPISGHNTLYWYLQNLGQGPELLIRYENEEAVDDSQLPKDRFSAERLKGVDSTLKIQPAELGDSAVYLCASSPREGPETQYFGPGTRLLVL.

This clonotype has at least ten counts. This rearrangement joins TRBV19 to TRBJ2-3, with a possible D match to TRBD2 (5 bases). Germline V lookup: CDR1 LNHDA, CDR2 SQIVND (reference sequence). V shed 3 bases and J shed 1 base, with 11 bases lying between them. The CDR3 length is 15 residues. CDR3 nucleotide sequence: TGTGCCAGTAGTATTTCACTAGTTGGCACAGATACGCAGTATTTT. Protein: CASSISLVGTDTQYF. The full variable domain, its missing parts supplied by reference TRBV19 and TRBJ2-3, is DGGITQSPKYLFRKEGQNVTLSCEQNLNHDAMYWYRQDPGQGLRLIYYSQIVNDFQKGDIAEGYSVSREKKESFPLTVTSAQKNPTAFYLCASSISLVGTDTQYFGPGTRLTVL.

CDR3 sequence reads: CASSLARNEQFF. The CDR3 DNA sequence: TGCGCCAGCAGCTTGGCACGGAATGAGCAGTTCTTC. The chain joins TRBV5-1 to TRBJ2-1, with D unclear. CDR3 length: 12 amino acids. V gave up 0 bases and J gave up 7 bases, with 5 bases separating them. Germline values: CDR1 SGHRS, CDR2 YFSETQ.

This clonotype showed up many times. The rearrangement links TRBV5-4 to TRBJ2-5; D is possibly TRBD1 (6 bases). The CDR3 spans 15 residues. The germline gives CDR1 SGHNT, CDR2 YYREEE (reference sequence). Trimming shortened V by 4 bases and J by 5 bases, and 18 bases separated the two germline ends. CDR3 in DNA: TGTGCCAGCAGCCGTCGGGACACCCTTGAGGAGACCCAGTACTTC. The encoded protein is CASSRRDTLEETQYF.

This clonotype was recorded many times. The rearrangement links TRBV15 to TRBJ2-3, with TRBD2 matching over 10 bases. Trimming at V came to 2 bases and at J to 0 bases, leaving 5 bases not matched to a gene. The V gene's germline CDR1 is LNHNV and CDR2 YYDKDF (reference sequence). The CDR3 spans 17 residues. CDR3 loop: CATSRFSGRVSTDTQYF. The CDR3 DNA is TGTGCCACCAGCAGATTCAGCGGGAGGGTTAGCACAGATACGCAGTATTTT.

On this clonotype: This may be a read error, as it is one base from a much larger clone. The J gene is TRBJ2-1, the V gene TRBV6-2 or TRBV6-3, with D possibly TRBD2 on 6 matching bases. CDR3 length equals 17 residues. Germline V gives CDR1 MNHEY, CDR2 SVGEGT. The V end was cut by 3 bases, the J end by 4 bases, with 19 bases between. In DNA form, the CDR3 reads TGTGCCAGCAGTTATTCATATGGGACTCACATTTACAATGAGCAGTTCTTC. This codes for CASSYSYGTHIYNEQFF.

This clonotype was found many times. This chain connects TRBV20-1 to TRBJ2-6; D not certain. V was shortened by 3 bases and J by 4 bases, with 4 bases between the two germline ends. Germline CDR1 and CDR2: DFQATT and SNEGSKA (reference sequence). CDR3 length: 12 amino acids. CDR3: CSASEGANVLTF. CDR3 nucleotide sequence: TGCAGTGCTAGTGAGGGGGCCAACGTCCTGACTTTC.

The genes are TRBV28 and TRBJ2-7, with D unresolved. This CDR3 is 10 amino acids long. CDR1 and CDR2 (germline): MDHEN, SYDVKM. V lost 8 bases and J lost 7, with 9 bases in between. The CDR3 region is CASGLQEQYF. The CDR3 DNA sequence: TGTGCCAGCGGGTTACAGGAGCAGTACTTC. Complete variable domain (other parts from reference TRBV28 and TRBJ2-7): DVKVTQSSRYLVKRTGEKVFLECVQDMDHENMFWYRQDPGLGLRLIYFSYDVKMKEKGDIPEGYSVSREKKERFSLILESASTNQTSMYLCASGLQEQYFGPGTRLTVT.

This clonotype was seen a few times. A much larger clone is a single base away; this may be a read error. V usage is TRBV10-2 and J usage is TRBJ1-6, with D uncertain. Germline V CDR1 and CDR2: WSHSY, SAAADI. The V and J ends lost 2 bases and 8 bases respectively, with 16 bases between them. The CDR3 consists of 16 residues. The CDR3 is CASSEPGESGDSPLHF. CDR3 DNA: TGCGCCAGCAGTGAGCCAGGAGAATCCGGCGATTCACCCCTCCACTTT.

Only a few counts were recorded for this clonotype. This may be a read error, as it is one base from a much larger clone. The chain combines TRBV20-1 with TRBJ2-7; no clear D. CDR1 and CDR2 (germline): DFQATT, SNEGSKA (reference sequence). The V end was cut by 5 bases, the J end by 3 bases, with 14 bases between. The CDR3 length is 13 residues. CDR3 DNA: TGCAGTGCTTTATCGACCCTTGTCTACGAGCAGTACTTC. Translating it yields CSALSTLVYEQYF.

Notes on this clonotype: A much more abundant neighbour one base away suggests this may be a read error. V is TRBV4-2 and J is TRBJ2-3, with 13 bases fitting TRBD2. Germline values: CDR1 LGHNA, CDR2 YNFKEQ. The CDR3 spans 19 residues. The J segment lost 4 bases and the V segment lost 0 bases, leaving 10 bases of the junction unmatched. CDR3 in DNA: TGTGCCAGCAGCCAAGATACTAGCGGGAGGGCCTCGAACGCAGATACGCAGTATTTT. Translation: CASSQDTSGRASNADTQYF.

In this sample, this clonotype turned up many times. The chain carries TRBV7-9 and TRBJ2-7; possible D gene TRBD1, 5 bases. This CDR3 region has 13 residues. The germline V gene has CDR1 SEHNR and CDR2 FQNEAQ (reference sequence). Trimming shortened V by 8 bases and J by 4 bases, and 15 bases separated the two germline ends. The CDR3 DNA is TGTGCCAGCGGTAGACAGTCCTCGTACGAGCAGTACTTC. It is translated as CASGRQSSYEQYF.

For this clonotype: Given a much more abundant clone one base away, this may be a read error. The chain is built from TRBV9 and TRBJ2-2; 10 bases are shared with TRBD1. Germline V gene sequence: CDR1 SGDLS, CDR2 YYNGEE. V gave up 4 bases and J gave up 4 bases; unmatched junction bases: 7. CDR3 size: 16 residues. In DNA, the CDR3 is TGTGCCAGCAGCACCATGGGGACAGGGGCCACCGGGGAGCTGTTTTTT. This translates into CASSTMGTGATGELFF.

This clonotype was detected ten times or more. J is TRBJ2-2 and V is TRBV7-2, with D unclear. This CDR3 contains 13 residues. CDR1 and CDR2 from the germline V gene are SGHTA and FQGNSA. The V gene lost 4 bases and the J gene lost 0 bases, with 3 bases spanning the gap. CDR3 nucleotide sequence: TGTGCCAGCAGCTCTCCGAACACCGGGGAGCTGTTTTTT. This sequence encodes CASSSPNTGELFF.

This clonotype was seen repeatedly, ten times or more. The V and J genes are TRBV5-1 and TRBJ2-1, with D possibly being TRBD1 or TRBD2 (5 bases each). V lost 2 bases and J lost 6, with 15 bases in between. This CDR3 is built from 15 residues. Germline CDR1 SGHRS, CDR2 YFSETQ. The CDR3 nucleotides read TGCGCCAGCAGCTTCGATGGGGGTAAGGGCAATGAGCAGTTCTTC. This encodes CASSFDGGKGNEQFF.

This clonotype was seen at least ten times. The chain uses TRBV12-3 or TRBV12-4 and TRBJ1-5, with 8 nucleotides matching TRBD1. This CDR3 region has 12 residues. J gave up 6 bases and V 8 bases, and 3 bases lay outside the gene matches. CDR3 amino acids: CASQGAGQPQHF. The CDR3 nucleotides read TGTGCCAGCCAGGGGGCTGGTCAGCCCCAGCATTTT.

On this clonotype: This clone may be a read error of a much larger clone one base away. The chain combines TRBV18 with TRBJ2-7; a weak D match, TRBD2 (6 bases). The CDR3 consists of 14 residues. Germline CDR1 KGHSH, CDR2 LQKENI. The CDR3 DNA is TGTGCCAACTCACCATCAGGAGGGGACCTCGAGCAGTACTTC. It encodes CANSPSGGDLEQYF.

This clonotype was counted a single time. An end of the junction does not agree with germline; a read error may underlie this. The rearrangement links TRBV5-1 to TRBJ1-4; D is possibly TRBD1 (5 bases). This CDR3 spans 15 amino acids. In germline, CDR1 is SGHRS, CDR2 YFSETQ. The CDR3 loop reads CASSLTGTANEKLFF. The CDR3 nucleotides are TGCGCCAGCAGCCTCACAGGAACAGCTAATGAAAAGCTGTTTTTT.